The rows below give T cell receptor beta chains drawn from one sample of a study of blood T cell repertoires in COVID-19. Sequencing used immunoSEQ multiplex PCR; TCRdb keeps in-frame clones, though not all of them. The sample has 250,000 to 300,000 clones; about nine tenths are singletons. Sequenced input: PBMCs or T cells enriched from blood (not recorded which). The receptor set was obtained from a woman aged 40-49 years with acute COVID-19. Each CDR3 is given with its conserved first and last residue. The order of the fields is CDR3 protein, CDR3 DNA, J gene, V gene, clone size, D gene. A D gene is named only where the DNA matches it firmly. Clone size is stated in some rows and not others, as once, few, many or a class when expanded.

CASSLIGYEQYF,TGTGCCAGCAGTTTAATCGGTTACGAGCAGTACTTC,TRBJ2-7,TRBV28,-,-
CASSSGETQYF,TGTGCCAGCAGTTCGGGGGAGACCCAGTACTTC,TRBJ2-5,TRBV6-5,-,-
CASSNGEARGTGELFF,TGTGCCAGCAGCAACGGTGAGGCCCGAGGCACCGGGGAGCTGTTTTTT,TRBJ2-2,TRBV6-2/TRBV6-3,-,-
CASSLGQGNTEAFF,TGTGCCAGCAGCTTGGGACAGGGAAACACTGAAGCTTTCTTT,TRBJ1-1,TRBV7-9,-,TRBD1
CASSVTGSGANVLTF,TGTGCCAGCAGTGTGACAGGGTCTGGGGCCAACGTCCTGACTTTC,TRBJ2-6,TRBV25-1,once,TRBD1
CASSPGTARQPQHF,TGTGCCAGCTCACCAGGGACAGCTAGGCAGCCCCAGCATTTT,TRBJ1-5,TRBV18,-,TRBD1
CASSSPGTVTYEQYF,TGCGCCAGCAGCTCCCCCGGGACAGTTACCTACGAGCAGTACTTC,TRBJ2-7,TRBV5-1,-,TRBD1
CATSSETGGPQTQYF,TGTGCCACCAGCAGCGAGACAGGGGGCCCTCAGACCCAGTACTTC,TRBJ2-5,TRBV15,-,TRBD1
CASSLTGPYGYTF,TGTGCCAGCAGTTTAACAGGGCCCTATGGCTACACCTTC,TRBJ1-2,TRBV28,-,-
CASNSYYGYTF,TGTGCCAGTAATTCGTACTATGGCTACACCTTC,TRBJ1-2,TRBV19,-,-
CASSQGQGSYNEQFF,TGTGCCAGCTCACAGGGACAGGGGTCCTACAATGAGCAGTTCTTC,TRBJ2-1,TRBV18,once,TRBD1
CASSPSKNTEAFF,TGTGCCAGCTCACCATCCAAAAACACTGAAGCTTTCTTT,TRBJ1-1,TRBV18,-,-
CASSSITGYSGNTIYF,TGTGCCAGTAGTTCGATTACAGGTTACTCTGGAAACACCATATATTTT,TRBJ1-3,TRBV19,-,-
CASSAPTGWAEKLFF,TGTGCCAGCTCAGCGCCGACAGGGTGGGCTGAAAAACTGTTTTTT,TRBJ1-4,TRBV18,-,TRBD1
CASSLGTTNQPQHF,TGCGCCAGCAGCTTGGGCACAACAAATCAGCCCCAGCATTTT,TRBJ1-5,TRBV5-1,few,-